The 23 T cell receptor beta chains below all came from one sample that was sequenced in a study of blood T cell repertoires in COVID-19. Profiled with immunoSEQ multiplex PCR; TCRdb holds only in-frame clones, not every one. The sample has 150,000 or so clones, about four fifths seen once; the top ten hold roughly 15%. Sequenced sample: peripheral blood. These receptor sequences come from a human donor with acute or convalescent COVID-19. The donor label of this sample is uncertain.

This chain links TRBV6-5 with TRBJ2-7; possible D gene TRBD1, 6 bases. This CDR3 comprises 14 residues. With 6 bases removed from V and 3 bases from J, the gap between germline ends came to 15 bases. Germline V gene lookup returns CDR1 MNHEY and CDR2 SVGAGI. The CDR3 region is CASRWDIVNYEQYF. For the CDR3, the DNA is TGTGCCAGCAGATGGGACATCGTGAACTACGAGCAGTACTTC.

The V call is TRBV11-2, the J call TRBJ2-7, with a tentative D call TRBD1 (6 bases). The CDR3 length is 13 residues. V was trimmed by 0 bases and J by 6 bases, leaving 9 bases between them. Looked up from germline, CDR1 is SGHAT and CDR2 is FQNNGV. This CDR3 is CASSLEAGVEQYF. Here the CDR3 DNA reads TGTGCCAGCAGCTTAGAGGCAGGGGTCGAGCAGTACTTC.

This chain connects TRBV4-2 to TRBJ2-1, with TRBD2 matching over 8 bases. CDR1 is LGHNA, CDR2 YNFKEQ, per germline. The CDR3 has 17 residues. Unmatched junction bases numbered 7, after V lost 1 base and J lost 2 bases. The CDR3 is CASSQGLQRGTYNEQFF. The DNA of the CDR3 is TGTGCCAGCAGCCAAGGCCTGCAGCGGGGGACCTACAATGAGCAGTTCTTC.

The chain recombines TRBV7-9 with TRBJ2-7, with a tentative D call TRBD1 (6 bases). Between the trimmed V and J ends, which lost 1 base and 2 bases, there was a span of 12 bases. In germline, CDR1 is SEHNR, CDR2 FQNEAQ (reference sequence). This CDR3 region has 15 residues. The CDR3 loop reads CASSLVGRGTYEQYF. The CDR3 DNA reads TGTGCCAGCAGCTTAGTGGGCAGGGGTACCTACGAGCAGTACTTC.

The rearrangement links TRBV12-3 or TRBV12-4 to TRBJ2-1, with D perhaps matching TRBD1 (6 bases). The CDR3 is 13 amino acids. Trimming stripped 7 bases from V and 4 bases from J, with 11 bases between. The CDR3 protein is CASNSDRYNEQFF. The CDR3 DNA sequence: TGTGCCAGCAACTCGGACAGATACAATGAGCAGTTCTTC.

In DNA form, the CDR3 reads TGTGCCTGGAGTGGGCAGGCTAATTCACCCCTCCACTTT. This codes for CAWSGQANSPLHF. This sequence joins TRBV30 and TRBJ1-6; the D is unclear. The CDR3 spans 13 residues. V was cut by 1 base and J by 6 bases, with 7 bases left in between. CDR1 and CDR2 from the germline V gene are GTSNPN and SVGIG (reference sequence).

This clone was recorded once. CDR3 DNA: TGTGCCAGCCGTCGGGGGGCCATTAATGAGCAGTTCTTC. Translating it yields CASRRGAINEQFF. The chain carries TRBV25-1 and TRBJ2-1, with D possibly TRBD2 on 7 matching bases. CDR1 MGHDK and CDR2 SYGVNS come from the germline V gene. The CDR3 consists of 13 residues. V was pared by 8 bases and J by 7 bases, with 15 bases between.

The J gene is TRBJ2-7, the V gene TRBV3-1 (or the pseudogene TRBV3-2), with TRBD2 as a possible D gene (5 bases). V was clipped by 4 bases and J by 2 bases, with 9 bases between them. The CDR3 extends over 13 amino acids. From germline, CDR1 is LGHDT and CDR2 YNNKEL (reference sequence). Here the CDR3 reads CASSRPGTYEQYF. DNA of the CDR3: TGTGCCAGCAGCCGACCCGGGACCTACGAGCAGTACTTC.

This chain links TRBV12-3 or TRBV12-4 with TRBJ2-7, with a weak D call TRBD2 (6 bases). The CDR3 spans 12 residues. The V end lost 6 bases, the J end lost 4 bases, and 10 bases lay between the germline ends. The CDR3: CASSRSGYEQYF. CDR3 sequence (DNA): TGTGCCAGCAGCCGTAGCGGATACGAGCAGTACTTC.

This clone appeared once. The V gene is TRBV29-1, the J gene TRBJ1-3, with D uncertain. CDR1 SQVTM and CDR2 ANQGSEA come from the germline V gene. Trimming removed 6 bases from V and 0 bases from J, with 12 bases in between. The CDR3 loop spans 14 amino acids. CDR3 loop: CSVKLDNSGNTIYF. The CDR3 bases are TGCAGCGTGAAGTTAGACAACTCTGGAAACACCATATATTTT.

In this sample, this clone turned up many times. The chain is built from TRBV7-2 and TRBJ2-2, with 7 bases matching TRBD1. Germline values: CDR1 SGHTA, CDR2 FQGNSA. The CDR3 loop spans 16 amino acids. The junction had 8 bases not matched to a gene; V was cut back by 0 bases and J by 7 bases. Here the CDR3 DNA reads TGTGCCAGCAGCTTAGCGAGACAGGGTATAGGCGGGGAGCTGTTTTTT. It codes for CASSLARQGIGGELFF.

This rearrangement joins TRBV29-1 to TRBJ1-1, with D possibly being TRBD1 (5 bases). Trimming removed 4 bases at V and 7 bases at J, with 13 bases between. The V gene's germline CDR1 is SQVTM and CDR2 ANQGSEA. CDR3 size: 12 residues. The CDR3 DNA sequence: TGCAGCGTTGGCCCTCCGGGGGTTGAAGCTTTCTTT. Residues: CSVGPPGVEAFF.

The rearrangement links TRBV6-5 to TRBJ1-2; no firm D call. The CDR3 loop spans 15 amino acids. CDR1 and CDR2 (germline): MNHEY, SVGAGI. The V gene lost 6 bases and the J gene lost 0 bases, with 14 bases spanning the gap. CDR3 in amino acids: CASSRQSATNYGYTF. For the CDR3, the DNA is TGTGCCAGCAGCCGACAATCGGCTACTAACTATGGCTACACCTTC.

This clone was detected a few times. This chain uses TRBV10-1 with TRBJ1-1, with a possible D match to TRBD1 (6 bases). Trimming removed 7 bases at V and 1 base at J, with 16 bases between. Germline CDR1 and CDR2: WNHNN and SYGVQD (reference sequence). This CDR3 spans 15 amino acids. The CDR3 nucleotides are TGCGCCAGCAAAAGATCCGACAGGCCGAACACTGAAGCTTTCTTT. Amino acids: CASKRSDRPNTEAFF.

A few counts support this clone. The rearrangement joins TRBV7-8 to TRBJ1-2; 8 bases match TRBD1. This CDR3 region has 15 residues. After removal of 1 base from V and 3 bases from J, the junction contained 4 bases not matched to a gene. Looked up from germline, CDR1 is SGHVS and CDR2 is FQNEAQ. The CDR3 is CASSLGTGYDYGYTF. CDR3 DNA: TGTGCCAGCAGCTTAGGGACAGGGTACGACTATGGCTACACCTTC.

The V gene is TRBV7-2, the J gene TRBJ2-7, with TRBD2 matching over 10 bases. The length of the CDR3 is 17 residues. Germline V lookup: CDR1 SGHTA, CDR2 FQGNSA. V gave up 1 base and J gave up 2 bases; unmatched junction bases: 8. The CDR3 is CASSLGAGGPPAYEQYF. CDR3 DNA sequence: TGTGCCAGCAGCTTAGGAGCGGGGGGGCCCCCTGCCTACGAGCAGTACTTC. The whole variable domain, remainder taken from reference TRBV7-2 and TRBJ2-7, is GAGVSQSPSNKVTEKGKDVELRCDPISGHTALYWYRQSLGQGLEFLIYFQGNSAPDKSGLPSDRFSAERTGGSVSTLTIQRTQQEDSAVYLCASSLGAGGPPAYEQYFGPGTRLTVT.

The chain joins TRBV2 to TRBJ1-6; D perhaps matches TRBD1 (5 bases). Trimming left V 0 bases short and J 10 bases short, with 13 bases between. Per germline, CDR1 SNHLY and CDR2 FYNNEI. The CDR3 has 15 residues. The CDR3 sequence: CASSEAIQRGSPLHF. DNA for the CDR3: TGTGCCAGCAGTGAAGCGATACAAAGGGGATCACCCCTCCACTTT.

This clone was picked up a small number of times. J is TRBJ2-3 and V is TRBV7-9; the match to TRBD2 covers 11 bases. The CDR3 extends over 16 amino acids. Looked up from germline, CDR1 is SEHNR and CDR2 is FQNEAQ (reference sequence). After removal of 5 bases from V and 4 bases from J, the junction contained 8 bases not matched to a gene. The CDR3, as DNA: TGTGCCAGCAGCCCCGGGACTAGCGGCCGGGCAGATACGCAGTATTTT. Translation: CASSPGTSGRADTQYF.

The chain is built from TRBV6-1 and TRBJ2-3; TRBD2 aligns across 10 bases. Per the germline V gene, CDR1 is MNHNS and CDR2 is SASEGT. V lost 2 bases, J lost 7 bases, and 9 bases stayed unmatched. The CDR3 is 16 amino acids. The DNA of the CDR3 is TGTGCCAGCAGTGAATTAGTAGCGGGAGGTAGAAATACGCAGTATTTT. It yields the protein CASSELVAGGRNTQYF.

The chain recombines TRBV30 with TRBJ2-2, with D maybe TRBD1 (5 bases). Germline lookup yields CDR1 GTSNPN and CDR2 SVGIG (reference sequence). The CDR3 length is 16 residues. Between the trimmed V and J ends, which lost 0 bases and 1 base, there was a span of 12 bases. The CDR3 nucleotides read TGTGCCTGGAGTGTACCGACAGCCTTGAACACCGGGGAGCTGTTTTTT. It specifies CAWSVPTALNTGELFF.

The chain has TRBV2 and TRBJ1-5; D not resolved. Germline V gene sequence: CDR1 SNHLY, CDR2 FYNNEI. The CDR3 totals 15 residues. V lost 2 bases and J 0 bases, leaving 8 bases between the germline ends. CDR3 sequence reads: CASSETRYSNQPQHF. The CDR3 bases are TGTGCCAGCAGTGAAACCCGCTATAGCAATCAGCCCCAGCATTTT.

CDR3 in DNA: TGCGCCAGCAGTACTCGCGGGGGGGCCCTGTTCTTC. Protein: CASSTRGGALFF. The chain employs TRBV10-2 and TRBJ2-1, with 9 nucleotides matching TRBD2. Germline CDR1 is WSHSY and CDR2 is SAAADI. V lost 5 bases and J lost 15; bases outside the gene matches: 8. This CDR3 has 12 residues.

The CDR3 spells CASSYAEYNSPLHF. The DNA of the CDR3 is TGTGCCAGCAGTTACGCGGAATATAATTCACCCCTCCACTTT. The gene calls are TRBV6-6 and TRBJ1-6; no firm D call. The ends were cut back, 2 bases at V and 4 bases at J, with 6 bases in the middle. CDR1 and CDR2 (germline): MNHNY, SVGAGI (reference sequence). The CDR3 contains 14 residues.